One T cell receptor (beta chain) is described in this entry. What it binds is not known. This sample is part of a study of cytomegalovirus exposure and HLA in healthy donors. Study summary: A previous analysis identified 95 million to 140 million unique TCR beta sequences derived from around 200 million T cells. The study's findings and limits: Listed as cytomegalovirus-associated were 170 or so TCR beta chains.

PCR primers comprised 60 Vbeta and 13 Jbeta primers. Some clones are missing from TCRdb's copy, which holds only in-frame ones; the method was immunoSEQ multiplex PCR. The sample has about 120,000 clones, 81% seen once. The germline V gene encodes CDR1 SGHRS and CDR2 YFSETQ. V lost 5 bases to trimming and J lost 3 bases; unmatched junction nucleotides: 8. The CDR3 contains 15 residues. The J gene is TRBJ2-5, the V gene TRBV5-1; TRBD2 matches at 9 bases. The receptor was isolated from a middle-aged woman in good health and CMV-seronegative. The sequenced sample consisted of PBMCs. CDR3 loop: CASRSSGSKEETQYF. CDR3 sequence (DNA): TGCGCCAGCAGAAGTAGCGGGAGCAAGGAAGAGACCCAGTACTTC.